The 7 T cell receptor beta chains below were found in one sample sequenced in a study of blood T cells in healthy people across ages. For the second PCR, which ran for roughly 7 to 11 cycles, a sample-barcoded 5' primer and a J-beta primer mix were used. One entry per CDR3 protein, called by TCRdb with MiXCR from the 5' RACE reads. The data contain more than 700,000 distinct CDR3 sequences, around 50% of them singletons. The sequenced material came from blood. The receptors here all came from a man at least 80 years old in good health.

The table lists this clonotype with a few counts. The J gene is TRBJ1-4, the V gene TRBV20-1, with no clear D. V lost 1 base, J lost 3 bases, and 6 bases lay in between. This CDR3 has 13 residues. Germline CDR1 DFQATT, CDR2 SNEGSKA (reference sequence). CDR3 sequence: CSARVDPNEKLFF. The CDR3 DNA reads TGCAGTGCTAGAGTGGACCCTAATGAAAAACTGTTTTTT.

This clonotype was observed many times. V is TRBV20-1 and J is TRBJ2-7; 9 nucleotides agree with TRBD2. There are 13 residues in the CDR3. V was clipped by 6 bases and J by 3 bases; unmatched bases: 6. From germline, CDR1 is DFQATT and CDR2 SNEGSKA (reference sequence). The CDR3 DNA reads TGCAGTGCCAGGCGGGAGGGTTTCTACGAGCAGTACTTC. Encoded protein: CSARREGFYEQYF.

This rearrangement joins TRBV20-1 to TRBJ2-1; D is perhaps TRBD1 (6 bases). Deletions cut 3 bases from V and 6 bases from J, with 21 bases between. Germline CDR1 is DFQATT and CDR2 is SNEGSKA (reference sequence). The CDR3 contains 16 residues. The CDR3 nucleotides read TGCAGTGCTAGCAGTTTAGGGGGTGGACCCCTCAATGAGCAGTTCTTC. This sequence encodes CSASSLGGGPLNEQFF.

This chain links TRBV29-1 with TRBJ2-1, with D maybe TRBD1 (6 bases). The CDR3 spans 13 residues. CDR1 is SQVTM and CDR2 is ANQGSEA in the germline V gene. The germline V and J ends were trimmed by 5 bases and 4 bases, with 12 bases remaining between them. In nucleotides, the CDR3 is TGCAGCGTTACAGGGCGACAATACAATGAGCAGTTCTTC. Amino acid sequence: CSVTGRQYNEQFF.

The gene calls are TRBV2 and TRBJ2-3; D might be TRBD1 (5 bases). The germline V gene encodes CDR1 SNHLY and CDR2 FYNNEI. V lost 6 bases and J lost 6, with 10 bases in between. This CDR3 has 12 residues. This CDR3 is CASRIRADTQYF. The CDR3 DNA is TGTGCCAGCAGGATCAGGGCGGATACGCAGTATTTT.

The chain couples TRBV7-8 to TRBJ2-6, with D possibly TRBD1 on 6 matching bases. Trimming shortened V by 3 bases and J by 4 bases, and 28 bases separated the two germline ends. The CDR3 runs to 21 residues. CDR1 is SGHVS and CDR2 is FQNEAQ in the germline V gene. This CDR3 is CASSFSSFSGALAPGANVLTF. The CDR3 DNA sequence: TGTGCCAGCAGCTTTTCGAGTTTCTCAGGGGCTCTTGCTCCCGGGGCCAACGTCCTGACTTTC.

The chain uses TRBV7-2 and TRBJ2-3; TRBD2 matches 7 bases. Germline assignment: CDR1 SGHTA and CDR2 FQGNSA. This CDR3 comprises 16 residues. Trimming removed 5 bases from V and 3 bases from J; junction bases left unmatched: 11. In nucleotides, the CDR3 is TGTGCCAGCAGCCAGACTAGCACTAGGGAGACAGATACGCAGTATTTT. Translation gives CASSQTSTRETDTQYF.